The subject of this entry is one TCR beta chain. The antigen this receptor binds is unknown. Base-call qualities are not available, and no considerably larger clone is one nucleotide away. The library was obtained by the immunoSEQ multiplex PCR assay. For the multiplex PCR, a mixture combining 60 forward primers for TCR Vbeta segments and 13 reverse primers for TCR Jbeta segments was used. Amplification of the CDR3 region of rearranged TCR beta genes was performed with a multiplex PCR assay on genomic DNA. The amplified TCR beta libraries were sequenced on the Illumina HiSeq System as 87-base-pair reads. The authors' pipeline ran thus. A later analysis counted tens of millions of unique TCR beta chains across the 666 repertoires, and 9.5 million to 11 million of these chains were shared by at least two donors. Raw reads were error-corrected and collapsed into unique sequences by a nearest-neighbor algorithm in which closely related sequences were merged to remove PCR and sequencing errors. Alignment of CDR3 sequences to IMGT reference sequences was used to assign V, D and J gene segments. For a sequence to be retained, a match of at least six nucleotides was required to both a V gene segment and a J gene segment. Rearrangements were classified as productive when the CDR3 lacked stop codons and remained in frame with V and J, and all other rearrangements were classified as non-productive. CDR3 was defined by IMGT convention, running from the second conserved V-encoded cysteine to the conserved J-encoded phenylalanine. The earlier analysis of 500 to 750 of the donors excluded any sequence lacking an unambiguous match to a single V gene segment. An earlier analysis of a few hundred of the donors classified V segments as functional when productive rearrangements were above 56.7% and as segregating when the standard deviation between donors was above 5%. A statistical classification framework was developed to diagnose cytomegalovirus status using the catalog of TCR beta chain sequences. In a later analysis, V and J genes were assigned by comparing TCR nucleotide sequences against IMGT/GENE-DB human TR gene sequences. The TCRdist pipeline was used in a later analysis to assign CDR3 sequences and most-parsimonious VDJ recombination scenarios. In a later analysis, each TCR beta chain was defined by its CDR3 amino acid sequence together with its V-gene family, and reads lacking a unique V-gene family were excluded. A later analysis removed 592 highly shared, low-generation-probability nucleotide sequences to deal with suspected cross-contamination and a sequencing artifact. In a later analysis, a clonal expansion index was calculated for each public chain from normalized within-repertoire ranks of inferred template counts. In a later analysis, generation probabilities were computed using a VDJ recombination model fitted to out-of-frame rearrangements, and the results were checked against IGoR. A later analysis scored TCR-TCR, TCR-HLA and TCR-CMV co-occurrence with hypergeometric tests, applying a repertoire-size bias correction to TCR pairs. False discovery rates were estimated in a later analysis by permuting HLA or CMV assignments 20 times. In a later analysis, co-occurring TCRs were grouped with DBSCAN, and TCRdist sequence similarity was added when clustering was performed within HLA-allele-positive subsets. Co-occurrence clustering excluded repertoires with fewer than 30,000 or more than 120,000 public chains, plus five with anomalous nucleotide sharing. TCRdb took this table from immuneACCESS and kept in-frame rearrangements with V and J called. Such tables lack part of the clones; where checked against another copy, unresolved V genes explain under half of the gap, and the rest is unexplained. V and J calls and clone size are those listed in that table; D and trimming were worked out from the DNA. The sample records 150,000 to 180,000 clones, roughly 74% of which are singletons. The ten most abundant clones make up 2.8% of the sample.

This specimen belongs to a study of cytomegalovirus exposure and HLA in healthy donors (dated 2017 in TCRdb). In terms of the full investigation: An earlier analysis of some 600 of the donors reported 276 Gb of sequence data and around 100 million unique TCR beta sequences obtained from about 179 million T cells. Around 320 gigabases of sequencing data and tens of millions of unique TCR sequences were included in an early release covering around 650 HLA-typed donors. The genetic ancestry cluster associated with self-reported Caucasian donors included 65% to 90% of the approximately 430 genotyped donors. The aim of the study was to test whether cataloging public T cell receptors could identify signatures of past pathogen exposure. The study used immunosequencing to profile the T cell repertoires of about 670 subjects and linked those repertoires to cytomegalovirus serostatus. Along with the approximately 700-subject first cohort, a separate validation cohort of 120 different subjects was used. To predict cytomegalovirus infection status, the study combined high-throughput TCR immunosequencing, statistical association of individual TCRs with disease status, and machine learning. A later analysis re-examined previously published TCR beta repertoires from more than 600 donors and added high-resolution HLA genotyping to investigate patterns of TCR occurrence. The later analysis used no new phenotypic data to find candidate immune exposures, relying instead on TCR beta sequences and their occurrence across donors. An earlier analysis of a few hundred of the donors applied high-throughput TCR beta sequencing to assess whether each TCR beta V gene segment acted as functional or pseudogenic. Donor age, sex, ethnicity and CMV serostatus were compiled together with the repertoire data. A later genetic analysis took genome-wide SNP genotypes for about three fifths of the roughly 700 donors and used that subset as a discovery cohort. All discovery cohort repertoires had been generated using a single sequencing platform. Class I and class II HLA loci were covered by the typing at four-digit resolution. Typing coverage varied by locus: roughly 620-640 donors for A, B, C, DRB1 and DQB1; 522 for DQA1; around 610 for DPA1; around 450 for DPB1. Because of strong linkage in the cohort, a few DR-DQ haplotypes were treated as single units for association and clustering. Among about 360 genotyped donors of the cohort, an average of around 240,000 unique TCR beta nucleotide sequences were sequenced per donor, around 18% of them non-productive.

In total, more than 500 healthy bone marrow donors made up the cohort. At the time of sampling, all cohort members were nominally healthy, though unrecorded immune exposures were likely present. The donor tested CMV seronegative, placing the donor among the 350 or so seronegative members of the cohort. A peripheral blood sample was collected from each donor, and TCR beta sequencing was performed on peripheral blood mononuclear cells. The Qiagen DNeasy Blood Extraction Kit was used to extract genomic DNA from the blood cell samples. General findings and caveats noted by the study authors: Most TCR sequences were seen in very few donors, while some public TCRs were found in many individuals. Most CMV-associated TCR beta chains appeared to be HLA-restricted in a later analysis, and the HLA associations seemed to be driven largely by CMV exposure. The cohort was sequenced for TCR beta chains only, and without alpha or paired-chain data the features that could be detected were limited. A cluster of highly shared sequence variants was judged likely to be a technical artifact of the sequencing pipeline. Some IMGT-functional V segments, including TRBV6-2 and TRBV6-3, could not be told apart with the 87-base-pair reads, so those segments were excluded. A later genetic analysis associated a missense DCLRE1C variant with V-gene and J-gene trimming of TCR beta chains, and an independent cohort replicated the association. A later analysis associated about 16,000 TCR beta sequences with specific HLA alleles at a false discovery rate of 0.05. In an earlier analysis of under 600 of the donors, most TCR beta V segments were observed in productive rearrangements about 90% or about 30% of the time, broadly matching IMGT annotations. In both the original and validation cohorts, the classifier was reported to diagnose cytomegalovirus status with high specificity and sensitivity. The authors suggested that the approach could potentially be generalized to other disease states and immunological phenotypes. In vitro tests confirmed that a few of the cytomegalovirus-associated TCR beta chains recognize cytomegalovirus antigens. The study gave a list of over 150 TCR beta chains associated with cytomegalovirus. In a later analysis, TCR association rates were found to vary across HLA loci, with the most associated TCRs seen for DRB1 alleles and the fewest for HLA-C alleles. Sequencing depth was assumed to be roughly uniform across donors in the presence/absence analyses, though that assumption may not hold. CMV serostatus was the only immune exposure information available for the cohort. HLA typing was unavailable for some donors at each locus, so association tests used only the typed subset. About 17 rarely observed V segments, including chromosome 9 orphons, were excluded from the earlier analysis of about 500 of the donors because counts were too low. Several of the top co-occurrence clusters appeared to be linked to parvovirus B19, influenza, CMV and Epstein-Barr virus, according to a later analysis. In a later analysis, HLA-associated TCR beta chains showed more clonal expansion and lower generation probabilities than non-associated chains that were equally common. Correlated functional status among segregating V segments might be attributable to linkage disequilibrium, but an unknown experimental factor could not be ruled out. A later genetic analysis reported fewer N-insertions in productive TCRs among donors in an Asian-associated ancestry cluster than the roughly 620-donor mean. Assigning TCR associations to individual alleles was difficult when HLA alleles, especially DR and DQ, strongly co-occurred. A further reported finding was that TCR beta sequences accurately predicted the HLA-A and HLA-B alleles for most subjects in the first cohort.

The germline V gene yields SGHTA for CDR1 and FQGNSA for CDR2. The CDR3 covers 16 residues, taking in both the cysteine and the phenylalanine. Solely the CDR3 DNA is kept, with 48 bases framed from the first base. At the junction V is shortened by 1 base and J by 6 bases, with 13 bases in between. The chain uses TRBV7-2 and TRBJ1-6; no D gene can be assigned with confidence. The sequencing input was PBMCs. This sequence was found in a man between 18 and 29 years old in good health and CMV-seronegative. The DNA reads as follows: TGTGCCAGCAGCTTAGGAGGTCGGCTCCTTAATTCACCCCTCCACTTT. Its product reads: CASSLGGRLLNSPLHF. With the rest looked up from the reference TRBV7-2 and TRBJ1-6 genes rather than sequenced, the full variable domain is GAGVSQSPSNKVTEKGKDVELRCDPISGHTALYWYRQSLGQGLEFLIYFQGNSAPDKSGLPSDRFSAERTGGSVSTLTIQRTQQEDSAVYLCASSLGGRLLNSPLHFGNGTRLTVT.